The 23 T cell receptor beta chains presented below share a single source sample, sequenced in a study of a mutant IDH1 vaccine in newly diagnosed glioma (dated by TCRdb to about 2021). These TCRs are of unknown antigen specificity. Libraries were made using the immunoSEQ multiplex PCR assay. TCRdb took this table from immuneACCESS and kept in-frame rearrangements with V and J called. Such tables lack part of the clones; where checked against another copy, unresolved V genes explain under half of the gap, and the rest is unexplained. This sample is represented by 50,000 to 70,000 clones; approximately 80% of them were singletons. The top ten clones comprise 10% to 15% of the sample. Explained via the paper, the time point label denotes: week 23, last vaccination. Every vaccine dose consisted of 300 ug of a 20-mer mutant IDH1 peptide in Montanide, administered subcutaneously together with topical imiquimod.

The specimen was PBMCs, collected from a glioma patient whose treatment included an IDH1 peptide vaccine. These receptor sequences come from a man between 18 and 35 years old with glioma.

The genes are TRBV4-3 and TRBJ2-7; D uncertain. Trimming stripped 2 bases from V and 5 bases from J, with 13 bases between. The CDR3 contains 14 residues. Germline-derived CDR1 and CDR2 are LGHNA and YSLEER. DNA for the CDR3: TGCGCCAGCAGCCAAACTGCACTGGGAAACGAGCAGTACTTC. Its translation: CASSQTALGNEQYF.

CDR3 sequence: CASSAWGFSGNTIYF. CDR3 DNA: TGTGCCAGCAGTGCCTGGGGGTTCTCTGGAAACACCATATATTTT. The chain couples TRBV27 to TRBJ1-3, with D maybe TRBD1 (5 bases). Germline values: CDR1 MNHEY, CDR2 SMNVEV (reference sequence). The CDR3 is 15 residues long. V lost 5 bases and J lost 0, with 11 bases in between.

The rearrangement joins TRBV28 to TRBJ2-7, with D perhaps TRBD1 or TRBD2 (5 bases each). CDR1 and CDR2 from the germline V gene are MDHEN and SYDVKM. V lost 4 bases and J 4 bases, leaving 11 bases between the germline ends. The CDR3 covers 13 residues. The DNA of the CDR3 is TGTGCCAGCAGTTGGGACCGAGAATACGAGCAGTACTTC. As protein: CASSWDREYEQYF.

The chain combines TRBV18 with TRBJ2-3, with 8 bases identical to TRBD2. CDR1 is KGHSH, CDR2 LQKENI, per germline. Germline trimming cut 4 bases from V and 5 bases from J; bases unmatched to any gene: 14. CDR3 size: 17 residues. The CDR3 sequence is CASSQLPSGGAGDTQYF. As DNA, the CDR3 is TGTGCCAGCTCACAACTCCCTTCGGGGGGGGCAGGAGATACGCAGTATTTT.

The CDR3 loop is CASSSRESAYEQYF. CDR3 nucleotides: TGTGCCAGCAGCTCCAGGGAAAGCGCCTACGAGCAGTACTTC. The J gene is TRBJ2-7, the V gene TRBV6-6; D is possibly TRBD1 (5 bases). This CDR3 contains 14 residues. Trimming took off 6 bases at V and 2 bases at J, with 14 bases between the two ends. In germline, CDR1 is MNHNY, CDR2 SVGAGI (reference sequence).

This clone was seen just once. The chain is built from TRBV27 and TRBJ1-5; 9 positions match TRBD1. Per the germline V gene, CDR1 is MNHEY and CDR2 is SMNVEV (reference sequence). Trimming took 3 bases from V and 4 from J; bases not matched to a gene: 4. This CDR3 is 15 amino acids long. This CDR3 is CASSFPGQGNQPQHF. CDR3 sequence (DNA): TGTGCCAGCAGTTTCCCCGGACAGGGGAATCAGCCCCAGCATTTT.

V is TRBV5-4 and J is TRBJ1-1; possible D gene TRBD1, 5 bases. The CDR3 runs to 15 residues. Trimming cost V 4 bases and J 4 bases, with 17 bases left between them. Per the germline V gene, CDR1 is SGHNT and CDR2 is YYREEE (reference sequence). In DNA, the CDR3 is TGTGCCAGCAGCCGTTCAGGGTTAGGTATCACTGAAGCTTTCTTT. Its protein is CASSRSGLGITEAFF.

V gene TRBV28 combines with J gene TRBJ2-7; weak D call: TRBD1 (6 bases). With 2 bases removed from V and 5 bases from J, the gap between germline ends came to 16 bases. Per the germline V gene, CDR1 is MDHEN and CDR2 is SYDVKM. The length of the CDR3 is 15 residues. Here the CDR3 reads CASSLGGRGSHEQYF. The CDR3 DNA reads as TGTGCCAGCAGTTTAGGCGGCAGGGGTTCCCACGAGCAGTACTTC.

This CDR3 reads CASSQDEGTAYEQYF. In nucleotides, the CDR3 is TGTGCCAGCAGCCAAGATGAGGGGACTGCCTACGAGCAGTACTTC. V usage is TRBV4-2 and J usage is TRBJ2-7, with TRBD2 as a possible D gene (6 bases). Germline-derived CDR1 and CDR2 are LGHNA and YNFKEQ. Trimming shortened V by 0 bases and J by 2 bases, and 11 bases separated the two germline ends. CDR3 size: 15 residues.

This clone was detected once. The chain carries TRBV10-3 and TRBJ2-6; TRBD2 agrees at 8 bases. The V gene end was trimmed by 10 bases and the J gene end by 0 bases; junction bases not matched to a gene: 8. The germline V gene encodes CDR1 ENHRY and CDR2 SYGVKD. The CDR3 is 16 residues long. The CDR3 loop is CATSGGWDSGANVLTF. Written as DNA, the CDR3 is TGTGCCACCTCGGGGGGGTGGGACTCTGGGGCCAACGTCCTGACTTTC.

The rearrangement uses TRBV7-2 and TRBJ1-2; D is possibly TRBD1 (5 bases). Trimming removed 1 base at V and 8 bases at J, with 11 bases between. The germline CDR1 and CDR2 sequences are SGHTA and FQGNSA. The CDR3 extends over 13 amino acids. CDR3 DNA sequence: TGTGCCAGCAGCTTAGTGGGGGTTGGGGGCTACACCTTC. Protein sequence: CASSLVGVGGYTF. The full variable domain, rest sourced from reference TRBV7-2 and TRBJ1-2, is GAGVSQSPSNKVTEKGKDVELRCDPISGHTALYWYRQSLGQGLEFLIYFQGNSAPDKSGLPSDRFSAERTGGSVSTLTIQRTQQEDSAVYLCASSLVGVGGYTFGSGTRLTVV.

This clone was picked up one time. The chain joins TRBV19 to TRBJ2-5; TRBD1 might be the D (5 bases). Trimming pared 5 bases from V and 5 bases from J, leaving 15 bases between. The CDR3 runs to 14 residues. Germline assignment: CDR1 LNHDA and CDR2 SQIVND (reference sequence). The CDR3 bases are TGTGCCAGTAGTGTCTCGACAGCACGGGAGACCCAGTACTTC. Encoded protein: CASSVSTARETQYF. The full variable domain, in which reference TRBV19 and TRBJ2-5 provide the parts outside the CDR3, is DGGITQSPKYLFRKEGQNVTLSCEQNLNHDAMYWYRQDPGQGLRLIYYSQIVNDFQKGDIAEGYSVSREKKESFPLTVTSAQKNPTAFYLCASSVSTARETQYFGPGTRLLVL.

The chain is built from TRBV7-2 and TRBJ2-7; no definite D call. This CDR3 contains 12 residues. The V gene's germline CDR1 is SGHTA and CDR2 FQGNSA. V was cut by 1 base and J by 1 base, with 2 bases left in between. In DNA, the CDR3 is TGTGCCAGCAGCTTAGTATCCTACGAGCAGTACTTC. Translated: CASSLVSYEQYF. The variable domain in full, completed from reference TRBV7-2 and TRBJ2-7, reads GAGVSQSPSNKVTEKGKDVELRCDPISGHTALYWYRQSLGQGLEFLIYFQGNSAPDKSGLPSDRFSAERTGGSVSTLTIQRTQQEDSAVYLCASSLVSYEQYFGPGTRLTVT.

The chain joins TRBV27 to TRBJ2-7; TRBD1 aligns across 10 bases. Germline V gene data show CDR1 as MNHEY and CDR2 as SMNVEV (reference sequence). The CDR3 consists of 14 residues. Trimming at V came to 3 bases and at J to 5 bases, leaving 4 bases not matched to a gene. CDR3 bases: TGTGCCAGCAGTTTTGGACAGGGGGGGAACGAGCAGTACTTC. The encoded protein is CASSFGQGGNEQYF.

The chain has TRBV4-1 and TRBJ2-7; D not resolved. The germline CDR1 and CDR2 sequences are MGHRA and YSYEKL. Trimming shortened V by 2 bases and J by 4 bases, and 21 bases separated the two germline ends. The CDR3 length is 17 residues. The CDR3 spells CASSQLISYSEKYEQYF. CDR3 DNA sequence: TGCGCCAGCAGCCAACTTATCTCGTACAGTGAGAAATACGAGCAGTACTTC.

The gene calls are TRBV6-4 and TRBJ2-1; no reliable D call. This CDR3 is 13 amino acids long. V was clipped by 5 bases and J by 5 bases, with 10 bases between them. In germline, CDR1 is MRHNA, CDR2 SNTAGT. The CDR3: CASSYDTDNEQFF. CDR3 nucleotides: TGTGCCAGCAGTTACGACACCGACAATGAGCAGTTCTTC.

The chain links TRBV25-1 to TRBJ2-1, with D perhaps TRBD2 (5 bases). V was trimmed by 5 bases and J by 1 base, leaving 12 bases between them. The CDR3 length is 15 residues. Germline values: CDR1 MGHDK, CDR2 SYGVNS. The CDR3 is CASSPQLGSYNEQFF. The CDR3 DNA follows: TGTGCCAGCAGTCCCCAACTAGGATCCTACAATGAGCAGTTCTTC.

The rearrangement joins TRBV18 to TRBJ1-3, with D possibly TRBD1 on 5 matching bases. CDR3 size: 17 residues. With 1 base removed from V and 0 bases from J, the gap between germline ends came to 13 bases. Germline V gene sequence: CDR1 KGHSH, CDR2 LQKENI. CDR3 sequence reads: CASSPQGTVNSGNTIYF. In DNA form, the CDR3 reads TGTGCCAGCTCACCACAAGGGACGGTGAACTCTGGAAACACCATATATTTT.

This clone showed up just once. This chain connects TRBV15 to TRBJ1-2; TRBD1 matches at 8 bases. Germline V gene sequence: CDR1 LNHNV, CDR2 YYDKDF (reference sequence). V shed 4 bases and J 7 bases; nucleotides not matched to a gene: 5. The CDR3 runs to 13 residues. The CDR3 nucleotides read TGTGCCACCAGCAACGACAGGGGCTCTGGCTACACCTTC. This encodes CATSNDRGSGYTF.

The chain joins TRBV5-1 to TRBJ2-3; tentatively, D is TRBD1 or TRBD2 (5 bases each). The CDR3 is made up of 16 amino acids. Trimming removed 3 bases from V and 0 bases from J, with 14 bases in between. CDR1 and CDR2 (germline): SGHRS, YFSETQ. CDR3 in amino acids: CASSYQGEPSTDTQYF. CDR3 nucleotide sequence: TGCGCCAGCAGCTATCAGGGAGAGCCTAGCACAGATACGCAGTATTTT.

Here the CDR3 DNA reads TGTGCCACGGGGAACCCGGGACAAAAGCTTTCCTACGAGCAGTACTTC. Protein product: CATGNPGQKLSYEQYF. This chain links TRBV2 with TRBJ2-7; TRBD1 is a possible D gene (6 bases). Germline V lookup: CDR1 SNHLY, CDR2 FYNNEI. The CDR3 runs 16 residues. V shed 10 bases and J shed 1 base, with 23 bases lying between them.

This clone was counted only a few times. This sequence joins TRBV6-1 and TRBJ2-2, with 7 bases aligning to TRBD1. The CDR3 has 15 amino acids. Germline assignment: CDR1 MNHNS and CDR2 SASEGT. Trimming removed 2 bases from V and 0 bases from J; junction bases left unmatched: 0. The CDR3 nucleotides read TGTGCCAGCAGTGAAAGGGGGCCGAACACCGGGGAGCTGTTTTTT. This encodes CASSERGPNTGELFF.

The chain recombines TRBV7-3 with TRBJ2-7; D is possibly TRBD1 or TRBD2 (5 bases each). Trimming took off 2 bases at V and 6 bases at J, with 8 bases between the two ends. Per the germline V gene, CDR1 is SGHTA and CDR2 is FQGTGA. The CDR3 runs 12 residues. The CDR3 loop reads CASSLPGLEQYF. DNA of the CDR3: TGTGCCAGCAGCTTACCGGGGCTCGAGCAGTACTTC.